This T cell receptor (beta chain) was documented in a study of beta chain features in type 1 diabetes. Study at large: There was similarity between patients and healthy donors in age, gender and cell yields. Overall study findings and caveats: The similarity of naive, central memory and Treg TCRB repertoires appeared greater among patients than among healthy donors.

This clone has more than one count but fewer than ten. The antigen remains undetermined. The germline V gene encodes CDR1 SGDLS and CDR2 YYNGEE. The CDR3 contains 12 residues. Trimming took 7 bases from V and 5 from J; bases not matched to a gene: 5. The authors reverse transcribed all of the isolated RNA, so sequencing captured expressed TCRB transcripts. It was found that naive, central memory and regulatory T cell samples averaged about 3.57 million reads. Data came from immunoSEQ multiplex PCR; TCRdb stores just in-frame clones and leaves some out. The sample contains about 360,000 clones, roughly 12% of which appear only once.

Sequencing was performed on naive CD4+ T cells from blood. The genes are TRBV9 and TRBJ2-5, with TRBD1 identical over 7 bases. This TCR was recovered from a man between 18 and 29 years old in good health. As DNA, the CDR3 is TGTGCCAGCTTCGTACAGGGGGAGACCCAGTACTTC. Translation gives CASFVQGETQYF.